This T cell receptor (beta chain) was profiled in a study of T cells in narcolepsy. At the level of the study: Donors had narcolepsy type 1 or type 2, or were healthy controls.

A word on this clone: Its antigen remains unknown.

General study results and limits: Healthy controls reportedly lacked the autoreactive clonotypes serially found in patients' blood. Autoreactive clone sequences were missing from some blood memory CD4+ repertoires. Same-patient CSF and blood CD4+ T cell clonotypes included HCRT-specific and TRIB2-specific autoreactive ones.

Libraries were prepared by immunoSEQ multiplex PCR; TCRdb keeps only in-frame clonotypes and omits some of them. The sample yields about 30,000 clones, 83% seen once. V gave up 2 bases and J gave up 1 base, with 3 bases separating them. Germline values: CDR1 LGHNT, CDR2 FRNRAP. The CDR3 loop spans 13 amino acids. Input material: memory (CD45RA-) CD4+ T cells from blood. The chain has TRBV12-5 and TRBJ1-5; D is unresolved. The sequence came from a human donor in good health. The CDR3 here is CASGLNSNQPQHF. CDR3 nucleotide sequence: TGTGCTAGTGGTTTGAACAGCAATCAGCCCCAGCATTTT.